This passage covers 6 T cell receptor beta chains from one sample sequenced in a study of shared clonotypes between healthy human individuals. Method: immunoSEQ multiplex PCR; TCRdb's copy keeps in-frame clones and lacks some. The profile covers 2 million to 3 million clones, with more than 85% appearing a single time and about 0.39% taken by the ten largest. Sequencing was performed on naive CD4+ T cells from PBMCs. Subset indicated: CD45RA+ positively selected. The receptors stem from a man between 18 and 35 years old in good health. Some clones in this sample may be carry-over from other donors' samples.

The rearrangement uses TRBV9 and TRBJ2-3; maybe TRBD1 (5 bases). Deletions cut 0 bases from V and 6 bases from J, with 11 bases between. Germline V lookup: CDR1 SGDLS, CDR2 YYNGEE. This CDR3 has 14 amino acids. The CDR3 spells CASSVGSGMDTQYF. The CDR3 DNA is TGTGCCAGCAGCGTAGGGTCAGGGATGGATACGCAGTATTTT.

The V and J genes are TRBV7-6 and TRBJ2-2; D ambiguous. The ends were cut back, 0 bases at V and 2 bases at J, with 7 bases in the middle. CDR1 SGHVS and CDR2 FNYEAQ come from the germline V gene. The CDR3 is 15 residues long. The CDR3 here is CASSLARINTGELFF. The CDR3 DNA reads TGTGCCAGCAGCTTAGCCCGGATAAACACCGGGGAGCTGTTTTTT.

This clone is a singleton in its sample. The chain joins TRBV7-7 to TRBJ2-1; the D is unclear. CDR1 SSHAT and CDR2 FNYEAQ come from the germline V gene (reference sequence). V was pared by 5 bases and J by 7 bases, with 21 bases between. There are 16 residues in the CDR3. This CDR3 reads CASSPGGSLHINEQFF. CDR3 nucleotide sequence: TGTGCCAGCAGCCCGGGTGGTTCCCTCCACATTAATGAGCAGTTCTTC. The full variable domain, its missing parts supplied by reference TRBV7-7 and TRBJ2-1, is GAGVSQSPRYKVTKRGQDVTLRCDPISSHATLYWYQQALGQGPEFLTYFNYEAQPDKSGLPSDRFSAERPEGSISTLTIQRTEQRDSAMYRCASSPGGSLHINEQFFGPGTRLTVL.

CDR3 residues: CASRSQGTVGEPLHF. The CDR3 coding sequence is TGTGCCAGCAGGTCTCAGGGGACCGTGGGGGAACCCCTCCACTTT. The chain recombines TRBV7-3 with TRBJ1-6; tentatively, D is TRBD1 (6 bases). The CDR3 has 15 residues. Germline V lookup: CDR1 SGHTA, CDR2 FQGTGA. The V end was cut by 6 bases, the J end by 12 bases, with 21 bases between.

The chain recombines TRBV7-9 with TRBJ2-3; D possibly matches TRBD1 or TRBD2 (6 bases each). The CDR3 has 14 residues. CDR1 and CDR2 from the germline V gene are SEHNR and FQNEAQ (reference sequence). V gave up 3 bases and J gave up 2 bases, with 9 bases separating them. CDR3 sequence: CASSFGGPTDTQYF. CDR3 DNA sequence: TGTGCCAGCAGCTTTGGGGGGCCCACAGATACGCAGTATTTT.

V and J are TRBV29-1 and TRBJ2-3; 10 nucleotides match TRBD2. Trimming at V came to 3 bases and at J to 6 bases, leaving 9 bases not matched to a gene. CDR1 is SQVTM and CDR2 is ANQGSEA in the germline V gene. This CDR3 contains 15 residues. The CDR3 bases are TGCAGCGTTGAGGGGACTAGCGCCAACGCGGATACGCAGTATTTT. It encodes CSVEGTSANADTQYF.